This record concerns one T cell receptor (beta chain) sequence. The data derive from a study of blood T cell repertoires in COVID-19. Overall study context: Samples of COVID-19 (acute and convalescent) were obtained from the United States, Italy and Spain. Nucleic acid was either cDNA or gDNA, and it came from T cells, B-cell-depleted T cells, or PBMCs.

The authors' processing: Amplifying reference gene primers gave estimates of nucleated cell counts. Measured with immunoSEQ multiplex PCR; TCRdb has only the in-frame clones, and not every one. That table furnishes V, J and clone size, whereas the DNA furnished D and trimming. This repertoire shows 95,000 to 150,000 clones, about 77% found once; its top ten account for 20% to 30%. Germline CDR1 is LNHDA and CDR2 is SQIVND (reference sequence). Unmatched junction bases numbered 7, after V lost 5 bases and J lost 2 bases. This CDR3 has 15 amino acids. The chain joins TRBV19 to TRBJ2-5, with TRBD1 identical over 8 bases. The receptor comes from a human donor in a cohort sampled during active COVID-19. The sample was peripheral blood. The CDR3 bases are TGTGCCAGTAGTCCGAGGACAGGGATACAAGAGACCCAGTACTTC. It codes for CASSPRTGIQETQYF. Filled out from reference TRBV19 and TRBJ2-5, the complete variable domain reads DGGITQSPKYLFRKEGQNVTLSCEQNLNHDAMYWYRQDPGQGLRLIYYSQIVNDFQKGDIAEGYSVSREKKESFPLTVTSAQKNPTAFYLCASSPRTGIQETQYFGPGTRLLVL.